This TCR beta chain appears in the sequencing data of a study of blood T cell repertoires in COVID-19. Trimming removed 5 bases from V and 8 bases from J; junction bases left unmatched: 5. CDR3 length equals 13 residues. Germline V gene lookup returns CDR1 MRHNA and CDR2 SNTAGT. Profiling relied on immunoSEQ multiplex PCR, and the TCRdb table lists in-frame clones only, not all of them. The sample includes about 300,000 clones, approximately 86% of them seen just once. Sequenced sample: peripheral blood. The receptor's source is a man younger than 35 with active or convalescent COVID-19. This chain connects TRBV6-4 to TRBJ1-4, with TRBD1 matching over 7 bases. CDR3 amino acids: CASSRDRGEKLFF. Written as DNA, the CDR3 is TGTGCCAGCAGTCGGGACAGAGGCGAAAAACTGTTTTTT.